What follows describes a single T cell receptor beta chain. Its antigen remains unknown. TCRdb's copy holds only in-frame clones and misses some; the assay was immunoSEQ multiplex PCR. The sample has tens of thousands of clones, over 85% seen once. The sample originates from a study of OX40 agonist ivuxolimab in advanced cancers. Study findings and constraints: At 0.1-3.0 mg/kg, partial responders had clonal expansion among the lowest observed. CD4+ and CD8+ blood T cells expanded clonally by week 6 at 0.1 to 3.0 mg/kg.

Specimen: CD4+ or CD8+ T cells sorted from blood, collected in a trial of the OX40 agonist ivuxolimab. The source of this sequence is an adult with an advanced solid tumor such as melanoma, head and neck, liver or kidney cancer.

The CDR3 DNA reads TGTGCCACCAGCAGAGGGGTAGTAGGGGTAAACACTGAAGCTTTCTTT. Protein product: CATSRGVVGVNTEAFF. This rearrangement joins TRBV15 to TRBJ1-1, with a weak D call TRBD1 (5 bases). CDR1 and CDR2 (germline): LNHNV, YYDKDF (reference sequence). The CDR3 is 16 amino acids. The V and J ends lost 1 base and 2 bases respectively, with 14 bases between them. Full variable domain (outside the CDR3, taken from reference TRBV15 and TRBJ1-1): DAMVIQNPRYQVTQFGKPVTLSCSQTLNHNVMYWYQQKSSQAPKLLFHYYDKDFNNEADTPDNFQSRRPNTSFCFLDIRSPGLGDTAMYLCATSRGVVGVNTEAFFGQGTRLTVV.